The TCR beta chain under discussion was sequenced for a study of blood T cell repertoires in COVID-19. Assay used: immunoSEQ multiplex PCR; TCRdb lists only in-frame clones, some missing. The sample carries a few hundred thousand clones, 80% to 90% recorded once. Specimen: PBMCs or T cells enriched from blood (not recorded which). The origin of this receptor is a man aged 25-45 years who had recovered from COVID-19.

CDR3 in DNA: TGTGCCAGCAGCTGGGGGATGGGGACAGGGTCCGGAAACACCATATATTTT. Residues: CASSWGMGTGSGNTIYF. This chain uses TRBV7-9 with TRBJ1-3; 9 nucleotides match TRBD1. Unmatched junction bases numbered 11, after V lost 4 bases and J lost 4 bases. The CDR3 consists of 17 residues. Looked up from germline, CDR1 is SEHNR and CDR2 is FQNEAQ (reference sequence).